This TCR beta chain was sequenced during a study of tumor-infiltrating lymphocytes in primary liver carcinoma. V was trimmed by 1 base and J by 10 bases, leaving 7 bases between them. The CDR3 has 12 amino acids. Germline CDR1 and CDR2: MGHDK and SYGVNS. Constant-region priming of about 520 ng total RNA yielded TCR beta cDNA. Library construction for TCR beta comprised three nested multiplex PCR rounds performed with slightly modified ARM-PCR. Each of the first two PCR rounds ran roughly 9 cycles with TRBV1-TRBV30 forward and C-beta reverse primers. TCRdb re-called the multiplex PCR reads through MiXCR, storing one row per CDR3 protein. The sample has 250,000 to 400,000 distinct CDR3 sequences, 65% seen once. They got blood RNA out of unsorted whole blood and also pulled out germline DNA. This clonotype came up a few times.

This clonotype originated in a man aged 40-50 years with primary liver carcinoma and hepatitis B virus infection. This rearrangement joins TRBV25-1 to TRBJ1-4; D unclear. Sequencing used peripheral blood. This CDR3 is CASSELLGKLFF. CDR3 DNA sequence: TGTGCCAGCAGTGAATTGTTGGGAAAACTGTTTTTT.